Presented here are 9 T cell receptor beta chains from one specimen sequenced in a study of T cell responses to AZD1222 COVID-19 vaccine (dated by TCRdb to the early 2020s). Libraries were made using the immunoSEQ multiplex PCR assay. Entries here come from immuneACCESS through TCRdb and include only in-frame sequences with V and J called. Some clones fail to appear in such tables; in the studies checked, an unresolved V gene covers under half of the shortfall, and the cause of the remainder is unknown. For this sample the table gives more than 100,000 clones, of which roughly 90% were detected only once. 8% to 9.5% of the sample comes from the top ten. The time point label for this specimen denotes: baseline before first vaccination. The sample in question was peripheral blood, obtained on day 0 of AZD1222 vaccination. These receptor sequences come from an adult in good health.

The V gene is TRBV12-5, the J gene TRBJ2-7, with D perhaps being TRBD1 or TRBD2 (5 bases each). Trimming pared 8 bases from V and 3 bases from J, leaving 11 bases between. CDR1 is LGHNT, CDR2 FRNRAP, per germline. This CDR3 spans 12 amino acids. The CDR3 sequence is CASILGDYEQYF. The CDR3 DNA follows: TGTGCTAGTATCCTGGGGGACTACGAGCAGTACTTC.

The chain carries TRBV6-5 and TRBJ2-7; D gene ambiguous. Trimming removed 5 bases at V and 1 base at J, with 9 bases between. The CDR3 is made up of 13 amino acids. Germline CDR1 reads MNHEY; CDR2 reads SVGAGI. CDR3 sequence: CASSLTGSYEQYF. The DNA for the CDR3 is TGTGCCAGCAGTCTGACTGGATCCTACGAGCAGTACTTC.

This sequence joins TRBV27 and TRBJ1-6; D is unresolved. The CDR3 is 15 amino acids. Germline values: CDR1 MNHEY, CDR2 SMNVEV (reference sequence). Trimming shortened V by 8 bases and J by 5 bases, and 16 bases separated the two germline ends. The CDR3 region is CASRGFDGHNSPLHF. CDR3 sequence (DNA): TGTGCCAGCCGGGGATTCGACGGACATAATTCACCCCTCCACTTT.

The chain joins TRBV6-5 to TRBJ2-7, with D tentatively TRBD1 (5 bases). V gave up 5 bases and J gave up 3 bases, with 17 bases separating them. Germline CDR1 reads MNHEY; CDR2 reads SVGAGI. This CDR3 comprises 15 residues. The CDR3 DNA follows: TGTGCCAGCAGTCCCTCCCTGGACAAAAACTACGAGCAGTACTTC. Protein product: CASSPSLDKNYEQYF.

This clone was recorded only once. The chain combines TRBV2 with TRBJ1-1; weak D call: TRBD1 (5 bases). The CDR3 loop spans 14 amino acids. CDR1 is SNHLY, CDR2 FYNNEI, per germline. Trimming removed 8 bases from V and 10 bases from J, with 23 bases in between. The CDR3 DNA reads as TGTGCCAGCGGAGCCTTTGCGGGGGAAAGCAGAGCTTTCTTT. Translated: CASGAFAGESRAFF.

This clone was seen a single time. The V gene is TRBV5-6, the J gene TRBJ1-5; no definite D call. The CDR3 loop spans 12 amino acids. V lost 0 bases, J lost 10 bases, and 8 bases lay in between. The germline gives CDR1 SGHDT, CDR2 YYEEEE. This CDR3 is CASSLAGNPQHF. DNA of the CDR3: TGTGCCAGCAGCTTGGCCGGCAATCCCCAGCATTTT. The full variable domain, with the rest looked up from reference TRBV5-6 and TRBJ1-5, is DAGVTQSPTHLIKTRGQQVTLRCSPKSGHDTVSWYQQALGQGPQFIFQYYEEEERQRGNFPDRFSGHQFPNYSSELNVNALLLGDSALYLCASSLAGNPQHFGDGTRLSIL.

The chain links TRBV7-2 to TRBJ1-3; D unclear. Germline CDR1 reads SGHTA; CDR2 reads FQGNSA. This CDR3 is 14 amino acids long. The V and J ends lost 3 bases and 0 bases respectively, with 6 bases between them. The CDR3 DNA sequence: TGTGCCAGCAGCTTGATAACCTCTGGAAACACCATATATTTT. This translates into CASSLITSGNTIYF.

The V gene is TRBV7-2, the J gene TRBJ1-1; D is ambiguous. Looked up from germline, CDR1 is SGHTA and CDR2 is FQGNSA. The CDR3 has 13 residues. V lost 4 bases, J lost 3 bases, and 9 bases lay in between. CDR3 nucleotides: TGTGCCAGCAGCTCTTCAGTGGACACTGAAGCTTTCTTT. Its translation: CASSSSVDTEAFF.

The V call is TRBV11-2, the J call TRBJ1-1; perhaps TRBD1 as D (5 bases). V lost 1 base and J 5 bases, leaving 14 bases between the germline ends. CDR3 length: 15 amino acids. Looked up from germline, CDR1 is SGHAT and CDR2 is FQNNGV. The CDR3, as DNA: TGTGCCAGCAGCTTAGTCGGGGGGAGGGATACTGAAGCTTTCTTT. Protein product: CASSLVGGRDTEAFF.